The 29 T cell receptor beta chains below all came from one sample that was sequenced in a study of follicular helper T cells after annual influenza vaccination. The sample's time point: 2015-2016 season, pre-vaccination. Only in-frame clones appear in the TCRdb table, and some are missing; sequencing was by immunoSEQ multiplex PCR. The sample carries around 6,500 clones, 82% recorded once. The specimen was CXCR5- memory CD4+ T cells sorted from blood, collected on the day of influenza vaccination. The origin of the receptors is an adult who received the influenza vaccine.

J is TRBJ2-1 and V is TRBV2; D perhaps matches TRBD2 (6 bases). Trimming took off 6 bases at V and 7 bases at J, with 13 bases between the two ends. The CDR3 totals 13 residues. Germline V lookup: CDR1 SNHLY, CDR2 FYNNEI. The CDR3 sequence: CASSAAAGNEQFF. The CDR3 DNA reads TGTGCCAGCAGCGCTGCTGCGGGGAATGAGCAGTTCTTC.

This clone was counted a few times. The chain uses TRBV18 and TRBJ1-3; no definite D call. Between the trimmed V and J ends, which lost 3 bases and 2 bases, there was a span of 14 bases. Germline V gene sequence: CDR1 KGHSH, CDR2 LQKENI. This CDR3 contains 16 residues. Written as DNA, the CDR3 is TGTGCCAGCTCACCGGATCAGCGAGCGGCTGGAAACACCATATATTTT. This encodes CASSPDQRAAGNTIYF.

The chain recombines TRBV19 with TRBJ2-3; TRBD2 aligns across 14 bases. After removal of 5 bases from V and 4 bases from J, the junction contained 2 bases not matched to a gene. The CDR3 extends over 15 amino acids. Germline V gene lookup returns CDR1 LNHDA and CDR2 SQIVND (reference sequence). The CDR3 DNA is TGTGCCAGTAGTCCGACTAGCGGGGGGGCAGATACGCAGTATTTT. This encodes CASSPTSGGADTQYF.

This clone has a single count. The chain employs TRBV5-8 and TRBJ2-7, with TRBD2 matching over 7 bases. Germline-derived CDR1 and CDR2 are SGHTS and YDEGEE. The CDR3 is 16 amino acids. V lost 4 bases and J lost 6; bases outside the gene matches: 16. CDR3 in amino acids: CASSRRGETPSSEQYF. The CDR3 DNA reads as TGTGCCAGCAGCCGCCGGGGGGAAACCCCCTCTTCCGAGCAGTACTTC.

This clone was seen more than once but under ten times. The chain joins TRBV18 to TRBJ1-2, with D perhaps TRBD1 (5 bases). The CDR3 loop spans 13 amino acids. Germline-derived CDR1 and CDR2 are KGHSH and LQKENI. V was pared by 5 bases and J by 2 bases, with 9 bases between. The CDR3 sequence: CASSRQSNYGYTF. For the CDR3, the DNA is TGTGCCAGCTCAAGACAGTCAAACTATGGCTACACCTTC.

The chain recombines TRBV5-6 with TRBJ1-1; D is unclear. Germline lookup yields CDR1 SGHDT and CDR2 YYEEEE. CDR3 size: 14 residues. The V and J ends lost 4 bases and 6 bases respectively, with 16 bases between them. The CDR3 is CASSPNAGWAEAFF. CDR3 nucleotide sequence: TGTGCCAGCAGCCCTAACGCGGGGTGGGCTGAAGCTTTCTTT.

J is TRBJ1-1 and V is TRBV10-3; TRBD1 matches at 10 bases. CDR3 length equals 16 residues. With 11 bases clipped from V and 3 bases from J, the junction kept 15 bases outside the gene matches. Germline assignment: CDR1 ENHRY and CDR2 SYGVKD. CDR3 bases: TGTGCCGTCTCGGGACAGGGGTTTCCCTTGGACACTGAAGCTTTCTTT. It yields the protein CAVSGQGFPLDTEAFF.

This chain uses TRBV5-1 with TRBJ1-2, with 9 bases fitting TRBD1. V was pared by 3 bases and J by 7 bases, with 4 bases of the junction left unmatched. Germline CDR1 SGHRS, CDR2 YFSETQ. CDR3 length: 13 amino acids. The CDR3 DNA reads TGCGCCAGCAGCTGGGGACAGGGAAGTGGCTACACCTTC. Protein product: CASSWGQGSGYTF.

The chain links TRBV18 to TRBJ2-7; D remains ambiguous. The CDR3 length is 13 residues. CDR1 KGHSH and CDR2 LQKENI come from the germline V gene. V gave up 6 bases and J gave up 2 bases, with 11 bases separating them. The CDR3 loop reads CASSLVRTYEQYF. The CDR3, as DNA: TGTGCCAGCTCCCTGGTCAGAACCTACGAGCAGTACTTC.

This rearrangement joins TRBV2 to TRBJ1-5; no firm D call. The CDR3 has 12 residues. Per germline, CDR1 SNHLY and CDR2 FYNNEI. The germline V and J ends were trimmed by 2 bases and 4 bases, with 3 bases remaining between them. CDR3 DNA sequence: TGTGCCAGCAGTGAACCGAATCAGCCCCAGCATTTT. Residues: CASSEPNQPQHF.

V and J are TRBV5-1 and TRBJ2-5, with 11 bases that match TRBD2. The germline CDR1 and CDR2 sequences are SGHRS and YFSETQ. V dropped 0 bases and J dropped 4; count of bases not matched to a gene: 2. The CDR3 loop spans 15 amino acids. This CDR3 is CASSLDLAGGETQYF. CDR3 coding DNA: TGCGCCAGCAGCTTGGATCTAGCGGGGGGAGAGACCCAGTACTTC.

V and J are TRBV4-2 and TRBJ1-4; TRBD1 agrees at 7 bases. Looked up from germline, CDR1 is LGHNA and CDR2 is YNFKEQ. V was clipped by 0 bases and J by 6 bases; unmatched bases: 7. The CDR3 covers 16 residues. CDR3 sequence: CASSQDTTGPDEKLFF. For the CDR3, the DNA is TGTGCCAGCAGCCAAGACACGACAGGGCCAGATGAAAAACTGTTTTTT.

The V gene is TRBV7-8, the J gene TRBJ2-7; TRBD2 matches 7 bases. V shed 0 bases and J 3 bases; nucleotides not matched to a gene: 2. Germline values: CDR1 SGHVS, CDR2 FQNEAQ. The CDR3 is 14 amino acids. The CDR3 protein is CASSLARGSYEQYV. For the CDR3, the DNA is TGTGCCAGCAGCTTAGCCCGCGGGAGCTACGAGCAGTACGTC.

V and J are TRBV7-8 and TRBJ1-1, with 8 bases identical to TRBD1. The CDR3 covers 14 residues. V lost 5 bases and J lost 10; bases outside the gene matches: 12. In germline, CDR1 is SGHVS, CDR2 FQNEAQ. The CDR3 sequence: CASSGRTGHIVAFF. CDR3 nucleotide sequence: TGTGCCAGCAGCGGGCGGACAGGGCATATTGTAGCTTTCTTT.

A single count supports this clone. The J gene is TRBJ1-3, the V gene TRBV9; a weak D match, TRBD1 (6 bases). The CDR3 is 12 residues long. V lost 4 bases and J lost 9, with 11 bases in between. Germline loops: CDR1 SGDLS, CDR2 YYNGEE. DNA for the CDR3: TGTGCCAGCAGCACGGACAGATCCACCATATATTTT. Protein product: CASSTDRSTIYF. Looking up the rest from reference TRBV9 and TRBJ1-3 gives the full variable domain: DSGVTQTPKHLITATGQRVTLRCSPRSGDLSVYWYQQSLDQGLQFLIQYYNGEERAKGNILERFSAQQFPDLHSELNLSSLELGDSALYFCASSTDRSTIYFGEGSWLTVV.

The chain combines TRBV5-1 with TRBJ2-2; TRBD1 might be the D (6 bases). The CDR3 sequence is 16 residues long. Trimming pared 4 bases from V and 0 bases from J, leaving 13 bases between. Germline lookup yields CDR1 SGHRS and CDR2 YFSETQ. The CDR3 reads CASSQETGANTGELFF. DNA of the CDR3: TGCGCCAGCAGCCAGGAGACAGGAGCGAACACCGGGGAGCTGTTTTTT. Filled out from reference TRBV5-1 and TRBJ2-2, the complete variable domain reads KAGVTQTPRYLIKTRGQQVTLSCSPISGHRSVSWYQQTPGQGLQFLFEYFSETQRNKGNFPGRFSGRQFSNSRSEMNVSTLELGDSALYLCASSQETGANTGELFFGEGSRLTVL.

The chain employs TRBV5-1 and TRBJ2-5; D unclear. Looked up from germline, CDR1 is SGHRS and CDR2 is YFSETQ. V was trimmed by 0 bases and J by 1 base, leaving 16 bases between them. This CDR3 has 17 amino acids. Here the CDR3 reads CASSLALRHFSQETQYF. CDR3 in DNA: TGCGCCAGCAGCTTGGCCTTGAGACATTTCTCCCAAGAGACCCAGTACTTC.

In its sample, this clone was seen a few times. CDR3 region: CASSPYRSNTGELFF. The DNA for the CDR3 is TGTGCCAGCTCACCATACAGGTCGAACACCGGGGAGCTGTTTTTT. The J gene is TRBJ2-2, the V gene TRBV18; TRBD1 is a possible D gene (5 bases). Germline loops: CDR1 KGHSH, CDR2 LQKENI. This CDR3 has 15 amino acids. The V end lost 2 bases, the J end lost 0 bases, and 7 bases lay between the germline ends. Full variable domain (rest looked up from reference TRBV18 and TRBJ2-2): NAGVMQNPRHLVRRRGQEARLRCSPMKGHSHVYWYRQLPEEGLKFMVYLQKENIIDESGMPKERFSAEFPKEGPSILRIQQVVRGDSAAYFCASSPYRSNTGELFFGEGSRLTVL.

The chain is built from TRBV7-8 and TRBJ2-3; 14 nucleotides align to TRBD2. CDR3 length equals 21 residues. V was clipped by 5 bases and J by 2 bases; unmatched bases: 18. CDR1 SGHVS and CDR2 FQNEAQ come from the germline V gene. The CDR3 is CASSPPPGLAGDCAYTDTQYF. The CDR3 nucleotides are TGTGCCAGCAGCCCCCCCCCGGGACTAGCGGGGGATTGCGCATACACAGATACGCAGTATTTT. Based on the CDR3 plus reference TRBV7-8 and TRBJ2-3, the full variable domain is GAGVSQSPRYKVAKRGQDVALRCDPISGHVSLFWYQQALGQGPEFLTYFQNEAQLDKSGLPSDRFFAERPEGSVSTLKIQRTQQEDSAVYLCASSPPPGLAGDCAYTDTQYFGPGTRLTVL.

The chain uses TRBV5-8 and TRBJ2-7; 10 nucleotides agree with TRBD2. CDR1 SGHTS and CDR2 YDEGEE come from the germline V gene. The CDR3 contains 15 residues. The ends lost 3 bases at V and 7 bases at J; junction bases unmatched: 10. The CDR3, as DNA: TGTGCCAGCAGCTCGCATGGACTAGCGGCTAGGGAGCAGTACTTC. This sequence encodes CASSSHGLAAREQYF.

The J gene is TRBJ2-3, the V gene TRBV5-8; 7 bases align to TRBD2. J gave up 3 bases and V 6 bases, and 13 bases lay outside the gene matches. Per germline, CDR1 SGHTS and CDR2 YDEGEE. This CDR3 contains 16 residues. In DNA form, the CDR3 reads TGTGCCAGCACCATGGGAGTGGGCGGGGGAACAGATACGCAGTATTTT. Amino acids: CASTMGVGGGTDTQYF.

The CDR3 is CASSLFASGSWTEAFF. CDR3 DNA: TGTGCCAGCAGTTTATTCGCGTCAGGGTCATGGACTGAAGCTTTCTTT. This chain uses TRBV28 with TRBJ1-1; weak D call: TRBD1 (5 bases). This CDR3 region has 16 residues. In germline, CDR1 is MDHEN, CDR2 SYDVKM. V was pared by 1 base and J by 5 bases, with 17 bases between.

The CDR3 is CASSDKGLASTDTQYF. CDR3 nucleotide sequence: TGTGCCAGCAGTGATAAGGGACTAGCGAGCACAGATACGCAGTATTTT. The chain links TRBV2 to TRBJ2-3; TRBD2 matches 10 bases. The germline V gene encodes CDR1 SNHLY and CDR2 FYNNEI. CDR3 size: 16 residues. J gave up 0 bases and V 3 bases, and 3 bases lay outside the gene matches.

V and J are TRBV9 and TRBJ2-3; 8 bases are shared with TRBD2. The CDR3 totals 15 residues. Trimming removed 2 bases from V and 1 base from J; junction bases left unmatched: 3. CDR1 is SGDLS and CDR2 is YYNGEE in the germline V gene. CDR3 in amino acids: CASSVAGGGTDTQYF. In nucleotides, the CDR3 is TGTGCCAGCAGCGTTGCCGGGGGGGGCACAGATACGCAGTATTTT.

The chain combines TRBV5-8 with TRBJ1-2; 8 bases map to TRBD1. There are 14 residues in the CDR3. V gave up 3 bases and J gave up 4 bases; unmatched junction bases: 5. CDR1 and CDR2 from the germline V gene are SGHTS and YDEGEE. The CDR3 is CASSYGQGGYGYTF. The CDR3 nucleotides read TGTGCCAGCAGCTATGGACAGGGTGGCTATGGCTACACCTTC.

The CDR3 is CASSLRRVTEAFF. In DNA, the CDR3 is TGTGCCAGCAGCCTCCGCAGGGTAACTGAAGCTTTCTTT. This sequence joins TRBV5-5 and TRBJ1-1; a possible D gene is TRBD1 (5 bases). Trimming removed 4 bases from V and 5 bases from J, with 12 bases in between. In germline, CDR1 is SGHKS, CDR2 YYEKEE (reference sequence). This CDR3 is built from 13 residues.

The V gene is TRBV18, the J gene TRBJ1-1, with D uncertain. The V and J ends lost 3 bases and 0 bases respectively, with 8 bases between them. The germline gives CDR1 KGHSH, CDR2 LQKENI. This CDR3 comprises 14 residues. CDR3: CASSPLGMNTEAFF. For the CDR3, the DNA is TGTGCCAGCTCACCCTTAGGGATGAACACTGAAGCTTTCTTT. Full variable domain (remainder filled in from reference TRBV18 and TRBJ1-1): NAGVMQNPRHLVRRRGQEARLRCSPMKGHSHVYWYRQLPEEGLKFMVYLQKENIIDESGMPKERFSAEFPKEGPSILRIQQVVRGDSAAYFCASSPLGMNTEAFFGQGTRLTVV.

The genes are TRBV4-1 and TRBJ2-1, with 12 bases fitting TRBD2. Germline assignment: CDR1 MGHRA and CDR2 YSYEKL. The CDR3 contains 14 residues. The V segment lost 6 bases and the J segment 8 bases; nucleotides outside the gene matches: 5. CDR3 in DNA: TGCGCCAGCAGACTAGCGGGGGGCCATGATGAGCAGTTCTTC. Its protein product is CASRLAGGHDEQFF.

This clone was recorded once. The CDR3 loop is CASSTDRANTGELFF. The CDR3, as DNA: TGTGCCAGCTCAACGGACAGGGCTAACACCGGGGAGCTGTTTTTT. The genes are TRBV18 and TRBJ2-2, with 8 bases matching TRBD1. The V and J ends lost 5 bases and 2 bases, in that order; junction bases with no gene match: 4. Germline V gene sequence: CDR1 KGHSH, CDR2 LQKENI. The length of the CDR3 is 15 residues.